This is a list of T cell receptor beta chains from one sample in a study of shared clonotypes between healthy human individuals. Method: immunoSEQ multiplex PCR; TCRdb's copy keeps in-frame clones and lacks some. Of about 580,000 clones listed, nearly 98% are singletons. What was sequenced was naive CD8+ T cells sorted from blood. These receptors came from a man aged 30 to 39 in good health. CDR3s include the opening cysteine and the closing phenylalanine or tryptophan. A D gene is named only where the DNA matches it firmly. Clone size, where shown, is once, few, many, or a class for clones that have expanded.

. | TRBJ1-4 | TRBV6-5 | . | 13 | TGTGCCAGCAGTGGAAGCAGTTGGGAAAAACTGTTTTTT | CASSGSSWEKLFF
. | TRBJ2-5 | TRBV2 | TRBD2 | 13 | TGTGCCAGCATGGCTAGCGGTAAAGAGACCCAGTACTTC | CASMASGKETQYF
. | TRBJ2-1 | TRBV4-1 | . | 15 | TGCGCCAGCAGCCAAGAGGGGATGTCTGGCGGTGAGCAGTTCTTC | CASSQEGMSGGEQFF
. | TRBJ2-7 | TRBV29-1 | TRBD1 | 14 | TGCAGCGTAATACAGGGGGCTGGGTCCTACGAGCAGTACTTC | CSVIQGAGSYEQYF
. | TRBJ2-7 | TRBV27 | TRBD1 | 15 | TGTGCCAGCAGCGTCGAGACAGGGTTAAACTACGAGCAGTACTTC | CASSVETGLNYEQYF
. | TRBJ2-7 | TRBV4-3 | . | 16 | TGCGCCAGCAGCCAAGATTGGGGAGCAGGGGGGTACGAGCAGTACTTC | CASSQDWGAGGYEQYF
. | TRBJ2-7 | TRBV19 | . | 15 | TGTGCCAGTAGTATGGAAACAGGGACATCCTACGAGCAGTACTTC | CASSMETGTSYEQYF
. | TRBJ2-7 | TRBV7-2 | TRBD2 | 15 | TGTGCCAGCAGCTCACTAGCGGGAGGGCCTAACGAGCAGTACTTC | CASSSLAGGPNEQYF
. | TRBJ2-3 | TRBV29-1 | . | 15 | TGCAGCGTTACCTTGCGGGACTGGAGCACAGATACGCAGTATTTT | CSVTLRDWSTDTQYF
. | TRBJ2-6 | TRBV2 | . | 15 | TGTGCCATCTACAACGACCCCTCTGGGGCCAACGTCCTGACTTTC | CAIYNDPSGANVLTF
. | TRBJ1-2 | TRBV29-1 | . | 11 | TGCAGCGTTGAGGAGACCGGGGGCTACACCTTC | CSVEETGGYTF
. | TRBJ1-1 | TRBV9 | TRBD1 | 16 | TGTGCCAGCAGCGTAGGGCAGGGGGGAATGAACACTGAAGCTTTCTTT | CASSVGQGGMNTEAFF
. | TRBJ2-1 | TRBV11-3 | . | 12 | TGTGCCAGCAGCCCCCCTTTCGGAGAGCAGTTCTTC | CASSPPFGEQFF
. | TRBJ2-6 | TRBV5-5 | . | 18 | TGTGCCAGCAGCTTGACTGGCAGGGAAGTTTTTGGGGCCAACGTCCTGACTTTC | CASSLTGREVFGANVLTF
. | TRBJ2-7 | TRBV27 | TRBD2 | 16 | TGTGCCAGCAGTCCTACGGCGACTAGCGGGGTCTACGAGCAGTACTTC | CASSPTATSGVYEQYF
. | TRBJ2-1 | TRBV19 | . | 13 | TGTGCCAGTAGTGGGAGCTCCTACAATGAGCAGTTCTTC | CASSGSSYNEQFF
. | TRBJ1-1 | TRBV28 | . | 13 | TGTGCCAGCAGTCTAACAGGGATCACTGAAGCTTTCTTT | CASSLTGITEAFF
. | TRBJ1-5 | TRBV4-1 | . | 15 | TGCGCCAGCAGCCAAGTTCAGATTAGCAATCAGCCCCAGCATTTT | CASSQVQISNQPQHF
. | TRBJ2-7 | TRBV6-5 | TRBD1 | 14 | TGTGCCAGCAGTCCGGGACAGGGGTCCTACGAGCAGTACTTC | CASSPGQGSYEQYF
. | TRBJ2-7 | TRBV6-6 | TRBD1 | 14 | TGTGCCAGCAGTTCCGTGGGACAGCCCTACGAGCAGTACTTC | CASSSVGQPYEQYF
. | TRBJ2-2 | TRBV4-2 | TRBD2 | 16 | TGTGCCAGCAGCCCCCCAAGGGAGGGTGCCACCGGGGAGCTGTTTTTT | CASSPPREGATGELFF
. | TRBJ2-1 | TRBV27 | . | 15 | TGTGCCAGCAGTTTCGTTGCTAGCTCCTACAATGAGCAGTTCTTC | CASSFVASSYNEQFF
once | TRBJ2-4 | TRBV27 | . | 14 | TGTGCCAGCAGTCCCCGGGGAGCGGAAAACATTCAGTACTTC | CASSPRGAENIQYF
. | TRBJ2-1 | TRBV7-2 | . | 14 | TGTGCCAGCAGCTATCCTTCCGGTCCCAATGAGCAGTTCTTC | CASSYPSGPNEQFF
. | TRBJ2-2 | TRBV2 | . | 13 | TGTGCCAGCATTTACAGCGTAACCGGGGAGCTGTTTTTT | CASIYSVTGELFF